The next 6 T cell receptor beta chains were all read from a single sample in a study of shared clonotypes between healthy human individuals. This table comes from immunoSEQ multiplex PCR, and its TCRdb copy is limited to in-frame clones, with some not included. The table has some 1,100,000 clones, more than 75% seen once; the top ten hold about 0.52%. Sequenced material: memory CD4+ T cells from PBMCs. Subset denoted: CD45RA-negative fraction. These receptors came from a man younger than 30 in good health. Some clones in this sample may be carry-over from other donors' samples.

This clone has a single count. The chain is built from TRBV27 and TRBJ2-7; no definite D call. The germline V and J ends were trimmed by 5 bases and 0 bases, with 11 bases remaining between them. The CDR3 length is 14 residues. Germline V gene sequence: CDR1 MNHEY, CDR2 SMNVEV (reference sequence). The CDR3 region is CASSLDLYSYEQYF. CDR3 bases: TGTGCCAGCAGTCTAGACCTGTACTCCTACGAGCAGTACTTC.

The rearrangement joins TRBV7-2 to TRBJ2-1, with 7 bases aligning to TRBD1. V lost 2 bases, J lost 12 bases, and 10 bases stayed unmatched. The CDR3 consists of 14 residues. Germline loops: CDR1 SGHTA, CDR2 FQGNSA. CDR3 loop: CASSLLTTGAAQFF. The DNA of the CDR3 is TGTGCCAGCAGCTTACTAACCACAGGGGCGGCGCAGTTCTTC.

Here the CDR3 DNA reads TGTGCCACCCGACAGGGACGGTCTGGGGGTGGCTACACCTTC. Translation: CATRQGRSGGGYTF. V is TRBV19 and J is TRBJ1-2; TRBD1 matches at 7 bases. The trim removed 10 bases at V and 7 bases at J, leaving 15 bases unmatched. Germline loops: CDR1 LNHDA, CDR2 SQIVND (reference sequence). The CDR3 runs 14 residues.

The chain links TRBV6-6 to TRBJ1-5, with a possible D match to TRBD1 (6 bases). The ends were cut back, 6 bases at V and 9 bases at J, with 18 bases in the middle. From germline, CDR1 is MNHNY and CDR2 SVGAGI (reference sequence). The CDR3 runs 14 residues. CDR3 amino acids: CASRKQGLGGPQHF. Written as DNA, the CDR3 is TGTGCCAGCAGAAAACAGGGCCTTGGAGGGCCCCAGCATTTT.

In this sample, this clone turned up a few times. The same CDR3 also results from other DNA sequences found in this sample. The gene calls are TRBV5-4 and TRBJ2-2, with unresolved D. V lost 0 bases and J 1 base, leaving 4 bases between the germline ends. Germline CDR1 SGHNT, CDR2 YYREEE (reference sequence). The CDR3 consists of 14 residues. CDR3: CASSLGRNTGELFF. CDR3 nucleotide sequence: TGTGCCAGCAGCTTGGGGCGGAACACCGGGGAGCTGTTTTTT.

This clone was picked up one time. The chain uses TRBV7-8 and TRBJ1-2; 8 nucleotides align to TRBD1. J lost 4 bases, V lost 1 base, and 5 bases had no gene match. Germline V gene lookup returns CDR1 SGHVS and CDR2 FQNEAQ. The CDR3 has 15 amino acids. CDR3 residues: CASSLGTGSIYGYTF. For the CDR3, the DNA is TGTGCCAGCAGCTTAGGGACAGGGAGCATCTATGGCTACACCTTC.